This T cell receptor (beta chain) was recorded in a study of CXCR3-negative and CXCR3-positive naive CD8 T cells. General study findings and limits: TRBV-TRBJ usage was similar across naive CXCR3 subsets but distinct in memory cells.

On this clonotype: The target antigen is unknown.

The method, 5' RACE with UMI labels, was used to prepare the TRB cDNA libraries. TCRdb reprocessed the 5' RACE reads and reports one entry per CDR3 protein, with no DNA. This sample's clone table lists about 48,000 distinct CDR3 sequences. Looked up from germline, CDR1 is MDHEN and CDR2 is SYDVKM. The CDR3 is 15 amino acids. This clonotype was sampled from a human donor in good health. Some clones in this sample may be carry-over from other donors' samples. The sequencing input was memory CD8+ T cells from blood. V is TRBV28 and J is TRBJ2-2; without DNA, the TCRdb call of TRBD1 cannot be checked. Here the CDR3 reads CASSLGGRGTGELFF.